This record covers a single T cell receptor (beta chain). Antigen: not known. The record originates from a study of T cell responses to AZD1222 COVID-19 vaccine. Germline loops: CDR1 SNHLY, CDR2 FYNNEI. The CDR3 is 12 amino acids. The V end was cut by 6 bases, the J end by 12 bases, with 17 bases between. Sequencing used immunoSEQ multiplex PCR; TCRdb keeps in-frame clones, though not all of them. Counted here are around 250,000 clones, approximately 93% occurring once; the ten biggest clones make up about 0.5%. Findings and limits, study-wide: The donor group comprised mostly white British people and more females; the analysis possibly underestimated clonal diversity. Repertoires in all cases were sampled only once the peak T cell response had passed. Spike-specific TCR breadth rose after two AZD1222 doses, and depth rose as well.

The TCR sequence derives from an adult in good health. V gene TRBV2 combines with J gene TRBJ1-1; D is unclear. The sample here was peripheral blood, taken on day 0 of AZD1222 vaccination. Here the CDR3 reads CASRNDGWRSFF. CDR3 in DNA: TGTGCCAGCAGGAATGACGGTTGGCGGTCTTTCTTT.